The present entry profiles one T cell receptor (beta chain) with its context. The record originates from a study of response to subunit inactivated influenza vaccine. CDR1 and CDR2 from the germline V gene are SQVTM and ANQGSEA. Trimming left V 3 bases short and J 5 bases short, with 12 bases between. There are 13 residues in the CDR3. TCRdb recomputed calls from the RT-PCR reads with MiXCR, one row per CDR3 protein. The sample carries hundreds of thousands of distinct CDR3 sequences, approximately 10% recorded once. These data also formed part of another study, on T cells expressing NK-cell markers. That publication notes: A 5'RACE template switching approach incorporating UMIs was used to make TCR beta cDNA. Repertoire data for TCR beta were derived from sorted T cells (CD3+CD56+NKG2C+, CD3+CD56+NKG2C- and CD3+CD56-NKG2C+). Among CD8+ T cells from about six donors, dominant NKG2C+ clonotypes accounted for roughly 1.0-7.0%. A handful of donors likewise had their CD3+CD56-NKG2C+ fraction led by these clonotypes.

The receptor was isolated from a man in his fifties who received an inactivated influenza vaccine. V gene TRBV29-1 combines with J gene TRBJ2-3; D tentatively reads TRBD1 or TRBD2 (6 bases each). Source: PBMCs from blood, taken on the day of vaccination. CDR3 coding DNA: TGCAGCGTTGATTTACAGGGAGGAGATACGCAGTATTTT. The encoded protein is CSVDLQGGDTQYF.